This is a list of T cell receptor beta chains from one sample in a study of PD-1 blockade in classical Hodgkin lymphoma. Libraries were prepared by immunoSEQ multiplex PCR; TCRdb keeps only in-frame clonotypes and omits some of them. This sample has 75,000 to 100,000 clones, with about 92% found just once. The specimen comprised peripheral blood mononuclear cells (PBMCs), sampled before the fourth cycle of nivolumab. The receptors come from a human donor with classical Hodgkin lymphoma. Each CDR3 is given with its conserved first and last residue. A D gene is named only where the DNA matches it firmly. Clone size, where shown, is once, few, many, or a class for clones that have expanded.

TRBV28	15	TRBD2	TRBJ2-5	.	CASSPLAGGVETQYF	TGTGCCAGCAGTCCCCTAGCGGGAGGAGTGGAGACCCAGTACTTC
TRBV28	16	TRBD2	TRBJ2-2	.	CASSVAGKANTGELFF	TGTGCCAGCAGTGTAGCGGGAAAGGCGAACACCGGGGAGCTGTTTTTT
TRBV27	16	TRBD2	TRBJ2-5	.	CASSLGRGVRQETQYF	TGTGCCAGCAGTTTAGGGCGGGGGGTTCGGCAAGAGACCCAGTACTTC
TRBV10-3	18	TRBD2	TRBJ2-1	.	CAISEPSGRESPYNEQFF	TGTGCCATCAGTGAGCCTTCGGGGCGGGAGAGCCCCTACAATGAGCAGTTCTTC
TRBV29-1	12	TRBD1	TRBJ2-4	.	CSGGTEKNIQYF	TGCAGCGGGGGGACAGAGAAAAACATTCAGTACTTC
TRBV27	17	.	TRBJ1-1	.	CASSPSLGWGGNTEAFF	TGTGCCAGCAGTCCATCCCTTGGCTGGGGTGGGAACACTGAAGCTTTCTTT
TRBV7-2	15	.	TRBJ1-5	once	CASSLRSISNQPQHF	TGTGCCAGCAGCTTACGGTCCATAAGCAATCAGCCCCAGCATTTT
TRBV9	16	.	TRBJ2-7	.	CASSISRIAPSYEQYF	TGTGCCAGCAGCATCTCTCGGATAGCGCCTTCCTACGAGCAGTACTTC
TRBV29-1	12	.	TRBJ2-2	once	CSVPIRTGELFF	TGCAGCGTCCCTATAAGGACCGGGGAGCTGTTTTTT
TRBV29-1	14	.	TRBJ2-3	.	CSVGQARVADTQYF	TGCAGCGTTGGCCAGGCAAGGGTGGCAGATACGCAGTATTTT
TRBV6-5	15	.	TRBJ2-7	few	CASSQRGAPLREQYF	TGTGCCAGTTCCCAACGGGGAGCTCCCCTTCGCGAGCAGTACTTC
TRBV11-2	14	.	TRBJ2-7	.	CASSPEALGLEQYF	TGTGCCAGCAGCCCCGAGGCTCTCGGCCTCGAGCAGTACTTC
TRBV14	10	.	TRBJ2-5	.	CASSQETQYF	TGTGCCAGCAGCCAAGAGACCCAGTACTTC
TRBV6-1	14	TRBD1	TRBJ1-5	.	CASRTGGEGQPQHF	TGTGCCAGCAGGACAGGGGGCGAAGGACAGCCCCAGCATTTT
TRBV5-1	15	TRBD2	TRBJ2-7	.	CASSPPGLAGSEQYF	TGCGCCAGCAGCCCACCGGGACTAGCGGGATCCGAGCAGTACTTC
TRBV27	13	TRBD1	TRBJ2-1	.	CATLGGTGNEQFF	TGTGCCACCTTGGGAGGGACAGGGAATGAGCAGTTCTTC
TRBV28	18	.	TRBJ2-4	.	CASSFPASRALAKNIQYF	TGTGCCAGCAGTTTTCCCGCCTCGAGGGCCCTAGCCAAAAACATTCAGTACTTC
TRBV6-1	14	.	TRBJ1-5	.	CASSEQGTGQPQHF	TGTGCCAGCAGTGAACAGGGGACGGGGCAGCCCCAGCATTTT
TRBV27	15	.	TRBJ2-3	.	CASSFRLGSTDTQYF	TGTGCCAGCAGTTTTAGACTGGGGAGCACAGATACGCAGTATTTT
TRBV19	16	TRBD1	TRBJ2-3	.	CASSRPGQGTTDTQYF	TGTGCCAGTAGCCGCCCGGGACAGGGTACGACAGATACGCAGTATTTT
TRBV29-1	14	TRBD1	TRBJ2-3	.	CSVLGQYNTDTQYF	TGCAGCGTCCTGGGACAGTATAATACAGATACGCAGTATTTT
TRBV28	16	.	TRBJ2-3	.	CASTVAGGGLTDTQYF	TGTGCCAGCACCGTCGCAGGGGGGGGACTCACAGATACGCAGTATTTT
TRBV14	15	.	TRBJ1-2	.	CASSQEGTPRDGYTF	TGTGCCAGCAGCCAAGAGGGCACCCCACGGGATGGCTACACCTTC
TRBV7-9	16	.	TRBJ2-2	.	CASSLLRLQNTGELFF	TGTGCCAGCAGCTTGCTAAGATTACAGAACACCGGGGAGCTGTTTTTT
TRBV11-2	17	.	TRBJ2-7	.	CASSLGDTPPVLGGQYF	TGTGCCAGCAGCTTAGGGGACACACCACCAGTGCTTGGGGGGCAGTACTTC
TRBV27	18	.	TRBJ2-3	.	CASSFIRGGDPSTDTQYF	TGTGCCAGCAGTTTCATCAGGGGTGGGGATCCTAGCACAGATACGCAGTATTTT
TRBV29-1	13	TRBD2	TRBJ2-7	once	CSVWLAGVYEQYF	TGCAGCGTTTGGCTAGCGGGAGTTTACGAGCAGTACTTT